The 23 T cell receptor beta chains presented below share a single source sample, sequenced in a study of beta chain features in type 1 diabetes. Overall study findings and caveats: Shortening that was moderate but significant affected the TCRB CDR3s of Type 1 diabetes patients in all four CD4+ subsets.

These receptors' antigens are unknown. Isolated RNA was reverse transcribed in full, so expressed TCRB transcripts were sequenced. Generated by immunoSEQ multiplex PCR, the TCRdb table keeps only in-frame clones and is missing some. The sample has some 700,000 clones; 13% are singletons. Sequencing input: naive CD4+ T cells from blood. These receptors all stem from a man aged 18 to 30 with type 1 diabetes.

Only a few counts were recorded for this clone. The CDR3 region is CATSRGGTARNTIYF. CDR3 nucleotides: TGTGCCACCAGCAGAGGAGGGACAGCCAGAAACACCATATATTTT. V gene TRBV15 combines with J gene TRBJ1-3; 7 bases match TRBD1. CDR1 is LNHNV, CDR2 YYDKDF, per germline (reference sequence). J gave up 5 bases and V 1 base, and 5 bases lay outside the gene matches. There are 15 residues in the CDR3.

V usage is TRBV18 and J usage is TRBJ1-1, with D perhaps matching TRBD1 (5 bases). V lost 4 bases to trimming and J lost 3 bases, with 9 bases between them. The CDR3 is made up of 13 amino acids. CDR1 and CDR2 (germline): KGHSH, LQKENI. In nucleotides, the CDR3 is TGTGCCAGCTCACTCGTGGGGGACACTGAAGCTTTCTTT. Translation gives CASSLVGDTEAFF.

This chain joins TRBV5-1 and TRBJ2-7; D not resolved. CDR3 length: 13 amino acids. V dropped 2 bases and J dropped 0 bases, with 6 bases sitting between them. Germline CDR1 reads SGHRS; CDR2 reads YFSETQ. CDR3 coding DNA: TGCGCCAGCAGCTTTGGGAACTCCTACGAGCAGTACTTC. Translation gives CASSFGNSYEQYF.

The genes are TRBV29-1 and TRBJ1-1, with D perhaps matching TRBD1 (6 bases). Germline loops: CDR1 SQVTM, CDR2 ANQGSEA. This CDR3 region has 12 residues. Trimming took 3 bases from V and 11 from J, leaving 16 bases between them. The CDR3 protein is CSVDVGGEGAFF. The CDR3 DNA sequence: TGCAGCGTTGACGTAGGGGGGGAAGGGGCTTTCTTT.

This clone was seen more than once but under ten times. The chain joins TRBV2 to TRBJ2-3; TRBD2 aligns across 8 bases. This CDR3 contains 16 residues. V shed 6 bases and J 2 bases; nucleotides not matched to a gene: 10. Germline V gives CDR1 SNHLY, CDR2 FYNNEI. CDR3 protein: CASRVGNSGATDTQYF. The CDR3 bases are TGTGCCAGCAGAGTGGGTAATAGCGGGGCCACAGATACGCAGTATTTT.

This clone occurred a few times. This sequence joins TRBV5-1 and TRBJ1-1; D may be TRBD1 (6 bases). CDR1 is SGHRS, CDR2 YFSETQ, per germline. Trimming cost V 1 base and J 0 bases, with 10 bases left between them. CDR3 length equals 15 residues. CDR3 protein: CASSLWDTVNTEAFF. The CDR3, as DNA: TGCGCCAGCAGCTTGTGGGACACAGTGAACACTGAAGCTTTCTTT.

This clone has just a few counts. The gene calls are TRBV5-6 and TRBJ2-4; the match to TRBD1 covers 7 bases. This CDR3 has 16 amino acids. V shed 7 bases, J shed 3 bases, and the junction held 13 bases outside the gene matches. Germline V gene data show CDR1 as SGHDT and CDR2 as YYEEEE. For the CDR3, the DNA is TGTGCCAGCTCCATCGGAACAGGGGATGTCAAAAACATTCAGTACTTC. As protein: CASSIGTGDVKNIQYF.

This clone was observed a few times. This chain uses TRBV14 with TRBJ1-2, with no clear D. This CDR3 comprises 15 residues. The V gene's germline CDR1 is SGHDN and CDR2 FVKESK. Deletions cut 1 base from V and 2 bases from J, with 11 bases between. Here the CDR3 reads CASSQGHAGNYGYTF. The CDR3, as DNA: TGTGCCAGCAGCCAAGGGCACGCCGGCAACTATGGCTACACCTTC.

This clone has a handful of counts. One end of the junction does not line up with germline, which may come from a read error. The chain carries TRBV2 and TRBJ2-7; TRBD1 agrees at 7 bases. CDR3 length: 12 residues. The germline V gene encodes CDR1 SNHLY and CDR2 FYNNEI. In nucleotides, the CDR3 is TGTGCCAGCAGTAGCGACAGGGATACTCGACCATTC. Its protein product is CASSSDRDTRPF.

This clone was counted between two and nine times. The chain carries TRBV28 and TRBJ1-1; TRBD1 agrees at 8 bases. This CDR3 comprises 15 residues. Trimming took 5 bases from V and 4 from J; bases not matched to a gene: 9. Germline CDR1 is MDHEN and CDR2 is SYDVKM. The CDR3 region is CASSPPTGEGTEAFF. The CDR3 bases are TGTGCCAGCAGTCCCCCGACAGGGGAGGGCACTGAAGCTTTCTTT.

As to this clone: This CDR3 is also generated by other DNA sequences in the sample. The chain couples TRBV7-2 to TRBJ1-5; D perhaps matches TRBD1 (5 bases). This CDR3 region has 12 residues. Germline values: CDR1 SGHTA, CDR2 FQGNSA. V dropped 4 bases and J dropped 4 bases, with 5 bases sitting between them. The CDR3 reads CASSWGNQPQHF. CDR3 sequence (DNA): TGTGCCAGCAGCTGGGGGAATCAGCCCCAGCATTTT.

The V call is TRBV2, the J call TRBJ2-3; the D call may be TRBD1 or TRBD2 (6 bases each). Germline loops: CDR1 SNHLY, CDR2 FYNNEI. V was cut by 10 bases and J by 0 bases, with 14 bases left in between. The CDR3 is 14 residues long. In DNA form, the CDR3 reads TGTGCCACCGAGGGGGGACAAAGCACAGATACGCAGTATTTT. Translated: CATEGGQSTDTQYF.

The rearrangement joins TRBV30 to TRBJ2-3; no definite D call. Germline CDR1 is GTSNPN and CDR2 is SVGIG (reference sequence). V lost 3 bases and J lost 4, with 11 bases in between. This CDR3 is built from 13 residues. The CDR3 protein is CAWSRGPSDTQYF. The CDR3 DNA follows: TGTGCCTGGAGCCGAGGCCCCTCAGATACGCAGTATTTT. The full variable domain, in which reference TRBV30 and TRBJ2-3 provide the parts outside the CDR3, is SQTIHQWPATLVQPVGSPLSLECTVEGTSNPNLYWYRQAAGRGLQLLFYSVGIGQISSEVPQNLSASRPQDRQFILSSKKLLLSDSGFYLCAWSRGPSDTQYFGPGTRLTVL.

This clone was counted a few times. The chain combines TRBV5-5 with TRBJ2-7; 8 bases are shared with TRBD1. The CDR3 has 14 amino acids. After removal of 4 bases from V and 2 bases from J, the junction contained 5 bases not matched to a gene. Germline V CDR1 and CDR2: SGHKS, YYEKEE (reference sequence). CDR3 in amino acids: CASSPGTGAYEQYF. The CDR3 DNA follows: TGTGCCAGCAGCCCCGGGACAGGAGCCTACGAGCAGTACTTC.

This clone came up a few times. The rearrangement links TRBV5-1 to TRBJ2-1, with D perhaps TRBD1 or TRBD2 (5 bases each). The CDR3 contains 15 residues. CDR1 and CDR2 (germline): SGHRS, YFSETQ. V was pared by 5 bases and J by 6 bases, with 18 bases between. The CDR3 region is CASRPSGTALNEQFF. Written as DNA, the CDR3 is TGCGCCAGCAGGCCTTCCGGGACGGCACTCAATGAGCAGTTCTTC.

This clone appeared a few times. The CDR3 DNA follows: TGCAGCGTTGACGCGGACAGGGAGCATAACTATGGCTACACCTTC. Its translation: CSVDADREHNYGYTF. The chain employs TRBV29-1 and TRBJ1-2; 8 bases fit TRBD1. With 3 bases clipped from V and 1 base from J, the junction kept 7 bases outside the gene matches. This CDR3 spans 15 amino acids. Per germline, CDR1 SQVTM and CDR2 ANQGSEA.

The chain recombines TRBV5-1 with TRBJ2-7, with D maybe TRBD2 (6 bases). The germline CDR1 and CDR2 sequences are SGHRS and YFSETQ. The CDR3 length is 15 residues. V shed 0 bases and J shed 2 bases, with 12 bases lying between them. The CDR3 loop is CASSLGRGLPYEQYF. The DNA of the CDR3 is TGCGCCAGCAGCTTGGGGCGGGGTCTACCCTACGAGCAGTACTTC.

The CDR3 bases are TGTGCCTGCCGAGAAAGAGGGACTGGGGGGCCGACCTACGAGCAGTACTTC. This gives the protein CACRERGTGGPTYEQYF. The chain recombines TRBV30 with TRBJ2-7; D assignment may be TRBD1 or TRBD2 (6 bases each). The CDR3 sequence is 17 residues long. With 6 bases removed from V and 2 bases from J, the gap between germline ends came to 26 bases. Germline V lookup: CDR1 GTSNPN, CDR2 SVGIG (reference sequence).

The genes are TRBV6-5 and TRBJ2-5; maybe TRBD1 (7 bases). Germline V gene sequence: CDR1 MNHEY, CDR2 SVGAGI. Deletions cut 0 bases from V and 7 bases from J, with 12 bases between. The CDR3 length is 14 residues. The CDR3 loop is CASSYSVQGGTQYF. The CDR3 bases are TGTGCCAGCAGTTACTCGGTCCAGGGGGGGACCCAGTACTTC.

Concerning this clone: Mismatch with germline at one junction end may stem from a read error. The rearrangement uses TRBV19 and TRBJ2-5; D gene ambiguous. CDR1 is LNHDA and CDR2 is SQIVND in the germline V gene (reference sequence). The CDR3 is 12 amino acids. Here the CDR3 DNA reads TGTGCCGCGGCAGGCGTACAAGGGACCCAGTACTTC. Translation gives CAAAGVQGTQYF.

This clone was found a few times. The gene calls are TRBV27 and TRBJ1-5; D remains ambiguous. CDR1 is MNHEY and CDR2 is SMNVEV in the germline V gene (reference sequence). This CDR3 contains 14 residues. With 4 bases removed from V and 7 bases from J, the gap between germline ends came to 14 bases. The CDR3 bases are TGTGCCAGCAGTTACCGAGAAACGGGGCAGCCCCAGCATTTT. This encodes CASSYRETGQPQHF.

The chain recombines TRBV27 with TRBJ2-3; no reliable D call. V lost 2 bases and J 4 bases, leaving 7 bases between the germline ends. The CDR3 totals 13 residues. Germline-derived CDR1 and CDR2 are MNHEY and SMNVEV (reference sequence). CDR3 coding DNA: TGTGCCAGCAGTTTAAGGCCTCCAGATACGCAGTATTTT. Amino acid sequence: CASSLRPPDTQYF.

This clone was seen only a few times. This chain links TRBV7-6 with TRBJ2-5, with 9 bases fitting TRBD1. Germline CDR1 reads SGHVS; CDR2 reads FNYEAQ. The CDR3 loop spans 15 amino acids. V lost 4 bases and J lost 4; bases outside the gene matches: 7. The CDR3 region is CASSWGTGYTETQYF. The DNA of the CDR3 is TGTGCCAGCAGCTGGGGGACAGGGTATACAGAGACCCAGTACTTC.